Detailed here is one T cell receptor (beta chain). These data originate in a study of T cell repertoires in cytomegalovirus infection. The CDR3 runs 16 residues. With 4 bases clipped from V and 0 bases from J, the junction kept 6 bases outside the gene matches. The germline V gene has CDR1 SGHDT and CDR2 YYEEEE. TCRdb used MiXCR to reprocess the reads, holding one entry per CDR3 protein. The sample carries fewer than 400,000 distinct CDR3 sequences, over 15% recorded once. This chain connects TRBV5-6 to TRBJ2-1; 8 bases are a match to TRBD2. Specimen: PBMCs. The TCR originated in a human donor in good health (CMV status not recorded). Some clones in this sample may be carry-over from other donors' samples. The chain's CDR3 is CASSHLSGVSYNEQFF. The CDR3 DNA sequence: TGTGCCAGCAGCCACCTTAGCGGGGTCTCCTACAATGAGCAGTTCTTC.